These 21 T cell receptor beta chains were all obtained from the same sample, sequenced in a study of Ad26.COV2.S vaccination and SARS-CoV-2 variants (dated by TCRdb to 2020 to 2022). Reading the label with the study, this specimen's treatment or condition is: 19 received Ad26.COV2.S at low or high dose, single or two shots; 5 received placebo; per-sample allocation not given. For vaccine and placebo recipients, the sequenced repertoires came from samples collected on day 63 after the first injection. The protocol used for the library was the immunoSEQ multiplex PCR assay. TCRdb limited this immuneACCESS table to in-frame rearrangements with V and J called. A share of clones is missing; checked studies link under half to unresolved V genes, and the rest is unexplained. The sample table shows some 390,000 clones, and over 75% are seen once. Of the sample, 1.9% is held by the ten largest clones. This material consisted of peripheral blood, taken in a trial of Ad26.COV2.S vaccine versus placebo. The receptors stem from a person aged 18-65 years who received the Ad26.COV2.S COVID-19 vaccine or a placebo.

The rearrangement joins TRBV7-8 to TRBJ2-1; tentative D call: TRBD2 (6 bases). Germline-derived CDR1 and CDR2 are SGHVS and FQNEAQ. The CDR3 runs to 17 residues. V was trimmed by 3 bases and J by 0 bases, leaving 15 bases between them. The DNA of the CDR3 is TGTGCCAGCAGCTTTGGATTCGGAGGGAGCTCCTACAATGAGCAGTTCTTC. Its translation: CASSFGFGGSSYNEQFF.

J is TRBJ1-6 and V is TRBV9, with 9 bases fitting TRBD1. Germline V CDR1 and CDR2: SGDLS, YYNGEE. Trimming took 0 bases from V and 9 from J; bases not matched to a gene: 4. The CDR3 spans 15 residues. CDR3: CASSVEGQGSSPLHF. DNA for the CDR3: TGTGCCAGCAGCGTAGAGGGACAGGGAAGTTCACCCCTCCACTTT.

The V call is TRBV7-9, the J call TRBJ1-3; no definite D call. The CDR3 is 16 amino acids. From germline, CDR1 is SEHNR and CDR2 FQNEAQ (reference sequence). V was pared by 6 bases and J by 4 bases, with 19 bases between. The CDR3 DNA reads as TGTGCCAGCAGGTCGACGGGCTTCATGACAGGAAACACCATATATTTT. Translating it yields CASRSTGFMTGNTIYF.

The chain has TRBV11-3 and TRBJ1-6; D uncertain. Germline CDR1 reads SGHNT; CDR2 reads YENEEA. V was clipped by 4 bases and J by 7 bases, with 11 bases between them. The CDR3 length is 14 residues. CDR3 DNA: TGTGCCAGCAGCTGGATAGGGCCCAATTCACCCCTCCACTTT. Residues: CASSWIGPNSPLHF.

The chain carries TRBV5-1 and TRBJ1-1; D is ambiguous. The CDR3 is 13 residues long. Germline V lookup: CDR1 SGHRS, CDR2 YFSETQ. The ends were cut back, 2 bases at V and 3 bases at J, with 8 bases in the middle. CDR3 sequence reads: CASSFFPDTEAFF. In DNA, the CDR3 is TGCGCCAGCAGCTTTTTTCCGGACACTGAAGCTTTCTTT.

The J gene is TRBJ1-5, the V gene TRBV19, with D tentatively TRBD1 (5 bases). Trimming took 6 bases from V and 8 from J, leaving 17 bases between them. The CDR3 is made up of 14 amino acids. Germline-derived CDR1 and CDR2 are LNHDA and SQIVND (reference sequence). CDR3 sequence: CASSLTGSGEPQHF. CDR3 sequence (DNA): TGTGCCAGTAGCCTGACCGGCTCGGGGGAGCCCCAGCATTTT.

J is TRBJ2-5 and V is TRBV9; D is undetermined. The V end was cut by 4 bases, the J end by 3 bases, with 13 bases between. Germline CDR1 SGDLS, CDR2 YYNGEE. This CDR3 has 14 residues. The DNA for the CDR3 is TGTGCCAGCAGCCCGTCGGACGTTGAAGAGACCCAGTACTTC. This sequence encodes CASSPSDVEETQYF.

The genes are TRBV28 and TRBJ2-7; 8 bases line up with TRBD2. The CDR3 covers 14 residues. CDR1 and CDR2 from the germline V gene are MDHEN and SYDVKM. Losses at the gene ends were 6 bases for V and 6 bases for J; bases not matched to a gene: 10. The CDR3 DNA follows: TGTGCCAGCAGGTCAAAGCGGGGGCCGGCCGAGCAGTACTTC. It yields the protein CASRSKRGPAEQYF.

The chain is built from TRBV28 and TRBJ2-3; D unresolved. The CDR3 extends over 15 amino acids. Per germline, CDR1 MDHEN and CDR2 SYDVKM. The V end lost 1 base, the J end lost 0 bases, and 8 bases lay between the germline ends. The CDR3 is CASSLYGTSTDTQYF. The CDR3 nucleotides read TGTGCCAGCAGTTTATACGGAACTAGCACAGATACGCAGTATTTT.

V is TRBV19 and J is TRBJ1-4; weak D call: TRBD1 (6 bases). This CDR3 has 14 amino acids. The germline gives CDR1 LNHDA, CDR2 SQIVND (reference sequence). Between the trimmed V and J ends, which lost 6 bases and 7 bases, there was a span of 15 bases. The CDR3 coding sequence is TGTGCCAGTAGAACAAGGGGGTCGGGTGAAAAACTGTTTTTT. Its translation: CASRTRGSGEKLFF.

DNA for the CDR3: TGTGCCAGCAGCAAAGAAAAAGGGGGCAATCAGCCCCAGCATTTT. This sequence encodes CASSKEKGGNQPQHF. The rearrangement links TRBV21-1 to TRBJ1-5; TRBD1 is taken as the D call from the table, unchecked against the DNA. TRBV21-1 is shown as a pseudogene. This CDR3 is 15 amino acids long.

The sample holds a few counts of this clone. This chain connects TRBV7-9 to TRBJ2-3, with D unclear. The CDR3 totals 12 residues. Trimming took off 6 bases at V and 6 bases at J, with 10 bases between the two ends. Germline CDR1 is SEHNR and CDR2 is FQNEAQ (reference sequence). Written as DNA, the CDR3 is TGTGCCAGCAGTGCCCCGCGGGATACGCAGTATTTT. As protein: CASSAPRDTQYF.

This chain connects TRBV7-3 to TRBJ1-2; 10 bases match TRBD1. V was clipped by 5 bases and J by 7 bases; unmatched bases: 4. Germline lookup yields CDR1 SGHTA and CDR2 FQGTGA. The CDR3 contains 13 residues. CDR3 amino acids: CASSTGTGAGYTF. CDR3 sequence (DNA): TGTGCCAGCAGCACCGGGACAGGGGCTGGCTACACCTTC.

The V call is TRBV5-1, the J call TRBJ2-6; D not resolved. Germline values: CDR1 SGHRS, CDR2 YFSETQ. This CDR3 has 16 residues. V was pared by 4 bases and J by 4 bases, with 15 bases between. CDR3 in amino acids: CASSLDTAGGANVLTF. As DNA, the CDR3 is TGCGCCAGCAGCCTAGATACCGCTGGGGGGGCCAACGTCCTGACTTTC.

This chain uses TRBV2 with TRBJ2-1; TRBD2 matches at 10 bases. The trim removed 3 bases at V and 6 bases at J, leaving 8 bases unmatched. CDR1 and CDR2 from the germline V gene are SNHLY and FYNNEI. The CDR3 is made up of 16 amino acids. Written as DNA, the CDR3 is TGTGCCAGCAGTGATCCCAGCGGGAGGGCCCTCAATGAGCAGTTCTTC. Translating it yields CASSDPSGRALNEQFF.

This chain connects TRBV29-1 to TRBJ2-5; D not certain. The CDR3 covers 13 residues. CDR1 is SQVTM, CDR2 ANQGSEA, per germline. The V end was cut by 3 bases, the J end by 4 bases, with 12 bases between. This CDR3 reads CSVDPGSAETQYF. The CDR3 DNA reads TGCAGCGTTGACCCCGGGTCGGCAGAGACCCAGTACTTC.

The rearrangement uses TRBV5-4 and TRBJ2-7; D is possibly TRBD1 or TRBD2 (5 bases each). Trimming cost V 0 bases and J 0 bases, with 13 bases left between them. This CDR3 is built from 16 residues. Germline V CDR1 and CDR2: SGHNT, YYREEE (reference sequence). The CDR3 sequence: CASSLADSGRSYEQYF. In nucleotides, the CDR3 is TGTGCCAGCAGCTTGGCCGACAGCGGACGCTCCTACGAGCAGTACTTC.

J is TRBJ2-2 and V is TRBV6-2 or TRBV6-3; 7 positions agree with TRBD1. The CDR3 runs 16 residues. Germline trimming cut 0 bases from V and 4 bases from J; bases unmatched to any gene: 5. Germline V gene data show CDR1 as MNHEY and CDR2 as SVGEGT. CDR3 DNA sequence: TGTGCCAGCAGTTACTCATTGGGACAGAGCACCGGGGAGCTGTTTTTT. This gives the protein CASSYSLGQSTGELFF.

This chain joins TRBV3-1 (or the pseudogene TRBV3-2) and TRBJ2-1; 11 bases are a match to TRBD2. Germline V gene sequence: CDR1 LGHDT, CDR2 YNNKEL (reference sequence). V lost 0 bases to trimming and J lost 7 bases; unmatched junction nucleotides: 5. This CDR3 spans 16 amino acids. The DNA for the CDR3 is TGTGCCAGCAGCCAAGAGGGTAGCGGGAGGGGGAATGAGCAGTTCTTC. Its protein product is CASSQEGSGRGNEQFF.

The V call is TRBV5-6, the J call TRBJ2-3; D may match TRBD1 or TRBD2 (5 bases each). V was trimmed by 1 base and J by 0 bases, leaving 15 bases between them. CDR1 SGHDT and CDR2 YYEEEE come from the germline V gene. The CDR3 is 17 residues long. In nucleotides, the CDR3 is TGTGCCAGCAGCTTGAGACCGGGACCCCCAAGCACAGATACGCAGTATTTT. Translated, it gives CASSLRPGPPSTDTQYF. Based on the CDR3 plus reference TRBV5-6 and TRBJ2-3, the full variable domain is DAGVTQSPTHLIKTRGQQVTLRCSPKSGHDTVSWYQQALGQGPQFIFQYYEEEERQRGNFPDRFSGHQFPNYSSELNVNALLLGDSALYLCASSLRPGPPSTDTQYFGPGTRLTVL.

V usage is TRBV3-1 (or the pseudogene TRBV3-2) and J usage is TRBJ2-1; TRBD2 matches 10 bases. V dropped 3 bases and J dropped 0; count of bases not matched to a gene: 5. The germline V gene encodes CDR1 LGHDT and CDR2 YNNKEL (reference sequence). This CDR3 is 17 amino acids long. The CDR3 loop reads CASSQLSSGSSYNEQFF. The DNA for the CDR3 is TGTGCCAGCAGCCAGTTGTCTAGCGGGAGCTCCTACAATGAGCAGTTCTTC.